This paragraph covers one T cell receptor beta chain sequence. This CDR3 has 15 amino acids. Germline CDR1 is KGHSH and CDR2 is LQKENI. After removal of 3 bases from V and 4 bases from J, the junction contained 8 bases not matched to a gene. This sample was taken from a study of T cell repertoires in ileal Crohn's disease. Generated by immunoSEQ multiplex PCR, the TCRdb table keeps only in-frame clones and is missing some. The sample contains about 10,000 clones, 75% to 85% of which appear only once. The time point: neoterminal ileum biopsy at postoperative endoscopy, about 6 months after surgery. The sequencing input was ileal tissue. V is TRBV18 and J is TRBJ2-7; the match to TRBD2 covers 8 bases. The receptor comes from an adult with Crohn's disease. The CDR3 here is CASSPAPGGGYEQYF. The DNA of the CDR3 is TGTGCCAGCTCACCGGCCCCCGGGGGGGGTTACGAGCAGTACTTC. Looking up the rest from reference TRBV18 and TRBJ2-7 gives the full variable domain: NAGVMQNPRHLVRRRGQEARLRCSPMKGHSHVYWYRQLPEEGLKFMVYLQKENIIDESGMPKERFSAEFPKEGPSILRIQQVVRGDSAAYFCASSPAPGGGYEQYFGPGTRLTVT.